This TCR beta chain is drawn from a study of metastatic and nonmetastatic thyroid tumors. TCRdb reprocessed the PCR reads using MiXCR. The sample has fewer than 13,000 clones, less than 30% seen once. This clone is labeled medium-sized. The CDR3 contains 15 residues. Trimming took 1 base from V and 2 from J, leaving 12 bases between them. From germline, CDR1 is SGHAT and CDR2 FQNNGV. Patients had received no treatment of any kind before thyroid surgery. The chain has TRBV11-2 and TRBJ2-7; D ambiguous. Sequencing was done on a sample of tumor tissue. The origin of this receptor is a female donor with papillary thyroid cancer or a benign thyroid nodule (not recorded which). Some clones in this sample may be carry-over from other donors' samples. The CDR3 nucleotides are TGTGCCAGCAGCTTAGGAGTGGGCCCGACCTACGAGCAGTACTTC. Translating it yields CASSLGVGPTYEQYF.